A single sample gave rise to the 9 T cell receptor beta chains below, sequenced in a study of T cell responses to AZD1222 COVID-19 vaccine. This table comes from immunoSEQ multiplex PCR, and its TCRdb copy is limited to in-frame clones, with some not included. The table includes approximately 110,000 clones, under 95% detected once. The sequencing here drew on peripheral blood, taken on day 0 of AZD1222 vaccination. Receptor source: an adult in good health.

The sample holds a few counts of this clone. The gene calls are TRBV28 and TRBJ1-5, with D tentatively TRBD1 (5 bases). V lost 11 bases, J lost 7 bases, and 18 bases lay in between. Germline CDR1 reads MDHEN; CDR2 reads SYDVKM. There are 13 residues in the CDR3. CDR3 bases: TGTGCCTCCGGGGCAGGTCCAGGGCAGCCCCAGCATTTT. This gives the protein CASGAGPGQPQHF.

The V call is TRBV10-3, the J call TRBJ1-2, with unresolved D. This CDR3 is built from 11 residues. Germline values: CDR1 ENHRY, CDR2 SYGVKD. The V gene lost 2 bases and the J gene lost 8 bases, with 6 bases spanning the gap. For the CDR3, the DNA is TGTGCCATCAGTGAGGACGTAGGCTACACCTTC. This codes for CAISEDVGYTF.

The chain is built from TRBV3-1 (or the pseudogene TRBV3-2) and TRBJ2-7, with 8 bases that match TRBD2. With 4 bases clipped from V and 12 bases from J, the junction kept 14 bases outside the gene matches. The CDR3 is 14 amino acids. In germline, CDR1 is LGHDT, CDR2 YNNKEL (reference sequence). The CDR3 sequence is CASSPRGGASGLYF. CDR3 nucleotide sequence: TGTGCCAGCAGCCCCCGGGGGGGGGCTAGCGGTTTGTACTTC.

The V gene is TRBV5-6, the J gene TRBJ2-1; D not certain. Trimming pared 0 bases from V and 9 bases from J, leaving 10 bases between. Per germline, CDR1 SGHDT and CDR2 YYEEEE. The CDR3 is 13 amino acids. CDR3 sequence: CASSLDWLSEQFF. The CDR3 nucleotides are TGTGCCAGCAGCTTGGACTGGTTATCTGAGCAGTTCTTC.

The CDR3 DNA follows: TGTGCCAGCAGCAAAGAGTGTCGGACAACACGGGGGGCCCGAGCACCCCTCCACTTT. Translated: CASSKECRTTRGARAPLHF. The V and J genes are TRBV21-1 and TRBJ1-6. TRBV21-1 is a recognized pseudogene. The CDR3 sequence is 19 residues long.

The CDR3 sequence is CAWRDNQGPLAFF. CDR3 in DNA: TGTGCCTGGCGGGACAATCAGGGGCCTTTGGCTTTCTTT. The chain recombines TRBV30 with TRBJ1-1; weak D call: TRBD1 (6 bases). This CDR3 has 13 amino acids. Trimming cost V 5 bases and J 11 bases, with 21 bases left between them. Germline V gives CDR1 GTSNPN, CDR2 SVGIG (reference sequence).

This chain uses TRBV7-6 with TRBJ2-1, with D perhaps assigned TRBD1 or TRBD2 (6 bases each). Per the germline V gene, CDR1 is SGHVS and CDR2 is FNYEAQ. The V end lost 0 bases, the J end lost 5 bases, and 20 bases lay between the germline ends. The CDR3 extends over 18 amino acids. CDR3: CASSLASPVGGGNNEQFF. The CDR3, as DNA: TGTGCCAGCAGCTTAGCCTCCCCCGTGGGGGGCGGGAACAATGAGCAGTTCTTC.

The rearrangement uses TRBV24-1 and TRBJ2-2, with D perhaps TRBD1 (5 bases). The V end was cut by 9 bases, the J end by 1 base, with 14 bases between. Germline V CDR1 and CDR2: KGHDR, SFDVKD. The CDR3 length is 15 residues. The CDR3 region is CATAATALNTGELFF. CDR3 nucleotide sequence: TGTGCCACCGCGGCGACAGCTTTGAACACCGGGGAGCTGTTTTTT.

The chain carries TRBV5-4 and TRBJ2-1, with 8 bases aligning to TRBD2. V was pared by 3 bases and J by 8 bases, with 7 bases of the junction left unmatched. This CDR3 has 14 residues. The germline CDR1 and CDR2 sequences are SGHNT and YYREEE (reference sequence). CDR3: CASSWRTSRDEQFF. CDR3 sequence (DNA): TGTGCCAGCAGCTGGCGGACTAGCAGGGATGAGCAGTTCTTC.